This T cell receptor beta chain was sequenced for a study of cytomegalovirus exposure and HLA in healthy donors. Germline V gives CDR1 SGDLS, CDR2 YYNGEE. The CDR3 totals 18 residues. J gave up 2 bases and V 0 bases, and 3 bases lay outside the gene matches. The PCR made use of 60 Vbeta and 13 Jbeta primers. Assay used: immunoSEQ multiplex PCR; TCRdb lists only in-frame clones, some missing. The data show 60,000 to 85,000 clones, around 78% seen once. This rearrangement joins TRBV9 to TRBJ2-2; 14 bases agree with TRBD2. The TCR comes from a man in his forties or fifties in good health and CMV-seronegative. What was sequenced was PBMCs. The CDR3 protein is CASSVGGLAGGNTGELFF. In DNA form, the CDR3 reads TGTGCCAGCAGCGTAGGAGGACTAGCGGGAGGAAACACCGGGGAGCTGTTTTTT.